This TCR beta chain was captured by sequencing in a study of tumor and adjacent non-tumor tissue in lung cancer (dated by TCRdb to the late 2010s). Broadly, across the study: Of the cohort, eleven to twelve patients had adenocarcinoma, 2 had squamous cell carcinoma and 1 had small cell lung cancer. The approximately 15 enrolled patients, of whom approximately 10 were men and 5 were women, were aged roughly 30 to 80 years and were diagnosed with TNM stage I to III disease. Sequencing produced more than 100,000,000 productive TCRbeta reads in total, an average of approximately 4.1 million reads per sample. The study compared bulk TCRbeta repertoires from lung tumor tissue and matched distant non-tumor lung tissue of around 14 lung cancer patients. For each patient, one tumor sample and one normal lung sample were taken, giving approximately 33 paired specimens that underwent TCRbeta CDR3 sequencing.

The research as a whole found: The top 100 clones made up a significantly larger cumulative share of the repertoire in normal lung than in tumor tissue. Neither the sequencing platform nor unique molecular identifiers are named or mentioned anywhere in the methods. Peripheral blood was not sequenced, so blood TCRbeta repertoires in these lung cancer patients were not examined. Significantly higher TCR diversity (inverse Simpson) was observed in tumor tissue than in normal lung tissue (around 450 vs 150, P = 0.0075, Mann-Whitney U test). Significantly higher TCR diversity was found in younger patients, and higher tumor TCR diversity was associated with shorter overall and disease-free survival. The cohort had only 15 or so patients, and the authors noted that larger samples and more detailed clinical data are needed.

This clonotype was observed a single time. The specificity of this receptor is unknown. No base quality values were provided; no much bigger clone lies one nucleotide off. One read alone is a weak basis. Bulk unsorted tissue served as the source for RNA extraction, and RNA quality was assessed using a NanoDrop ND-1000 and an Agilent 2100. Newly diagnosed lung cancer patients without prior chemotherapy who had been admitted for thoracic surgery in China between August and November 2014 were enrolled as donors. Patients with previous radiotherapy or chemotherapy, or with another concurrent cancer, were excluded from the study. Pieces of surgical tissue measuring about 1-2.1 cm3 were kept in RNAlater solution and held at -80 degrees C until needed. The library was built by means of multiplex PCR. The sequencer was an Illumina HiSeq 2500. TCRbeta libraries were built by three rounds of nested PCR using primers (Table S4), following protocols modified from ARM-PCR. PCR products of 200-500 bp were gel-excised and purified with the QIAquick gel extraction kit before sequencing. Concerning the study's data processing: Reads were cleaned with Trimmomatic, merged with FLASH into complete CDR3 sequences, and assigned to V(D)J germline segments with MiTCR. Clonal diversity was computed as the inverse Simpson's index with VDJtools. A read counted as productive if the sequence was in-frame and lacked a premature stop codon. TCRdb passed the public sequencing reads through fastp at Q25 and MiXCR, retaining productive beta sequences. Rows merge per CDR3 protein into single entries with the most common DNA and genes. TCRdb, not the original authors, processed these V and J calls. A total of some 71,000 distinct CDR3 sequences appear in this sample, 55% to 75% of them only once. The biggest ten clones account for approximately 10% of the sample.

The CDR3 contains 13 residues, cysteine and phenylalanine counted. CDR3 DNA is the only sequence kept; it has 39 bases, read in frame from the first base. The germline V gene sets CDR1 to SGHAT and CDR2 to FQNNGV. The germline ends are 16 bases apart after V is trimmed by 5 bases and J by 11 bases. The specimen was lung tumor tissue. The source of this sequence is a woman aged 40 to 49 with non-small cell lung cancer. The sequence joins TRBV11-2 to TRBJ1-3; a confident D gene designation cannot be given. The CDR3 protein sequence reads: CASSRVSGKAIYF. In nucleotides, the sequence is TGTGCCAGCAGCCGAGTCTCTGGAAAGGCCATATATTTT.